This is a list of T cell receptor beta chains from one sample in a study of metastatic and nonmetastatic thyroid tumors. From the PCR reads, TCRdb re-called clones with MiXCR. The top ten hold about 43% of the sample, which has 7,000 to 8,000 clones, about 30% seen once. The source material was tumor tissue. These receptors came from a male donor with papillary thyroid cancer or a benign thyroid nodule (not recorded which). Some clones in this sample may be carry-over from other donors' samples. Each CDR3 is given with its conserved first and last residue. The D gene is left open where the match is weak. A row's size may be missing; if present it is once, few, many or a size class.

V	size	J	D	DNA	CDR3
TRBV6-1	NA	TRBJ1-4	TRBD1	TGTGCCAGCAGTGCCCGGACAGGGTACGAAAAACTGTTTTTT	CASSARTGYEKLFF
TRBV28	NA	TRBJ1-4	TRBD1	TGTGCCAGCAGTTTGATACAGGGGCGGAGGGAAAAACTGTTTTTT	CASSLIQGRREKLFF
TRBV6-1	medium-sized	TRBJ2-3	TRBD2	TGTGCCAGCACCAAACTAGCGGGAGGGAGCACAGATACGCAGTATTTT	CASTKLAGGSTDTQYF
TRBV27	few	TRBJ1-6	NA	TGTGCCAGCAGTTTATTGGGGGGCGGCTATAATTCACCCCTCCACTTT	CASSLLGGGYNSPLHF
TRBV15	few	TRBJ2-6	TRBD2	TGTGCCACCGGGACTAGCGGCTCTGGGGCCAACGTCCTGACTTTC	CATGTSGSGANVLTF
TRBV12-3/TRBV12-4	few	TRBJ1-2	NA	TGTGCCAGCAGTTTAGCTGGTCCTTTAGGCTACACCTTC	CASSLAGPLGYTF
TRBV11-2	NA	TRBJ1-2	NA	TGTGCCAGCAGCTTAGGAGGGGCGTATGGCTACACCTTC	CASSLGGAYGYTF
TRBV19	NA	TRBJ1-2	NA	TGTGCCAGTAGCCATCGGGGACTTAATGGCTACACCTTC	CASSHRGLNGYTF
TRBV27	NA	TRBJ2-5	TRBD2	TGTGCCAGCAGTCCCCAAGGACTAGCGGGATGGGAGACCCAGTACTTC	CASSPQGLAGWETQYF
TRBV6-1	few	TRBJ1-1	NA	TGTGCCAGCAAACGGGGGGAGAACACTGAAGCTTTCTTT	CASKRGENTEAFF
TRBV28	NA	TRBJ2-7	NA	TGTGCCAGCAGTGGGGATTACTCCTACGAGCAGTACTTC	CASSGDYSYEQYF
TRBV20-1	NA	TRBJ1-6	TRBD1	TGCAGTGCCCCTGAATCAGGGGGCTCACCCCTCCACTTT	CSAPESGGSPLHF
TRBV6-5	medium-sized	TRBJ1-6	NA	TGTGCCAGCAGTTACTCGGTGACGGGTTCTAATTCACCCCTCCACTTT	CASSYSVTGSNSPLHF
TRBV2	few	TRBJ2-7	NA	TGTGCCAGCAGTTCGCAGGGGCAGTACTTC	CASSSQGQYF
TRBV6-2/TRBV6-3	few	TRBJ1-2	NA	TGTGCCAGCAGTTACTCGGGGTATGGCTACACCTTC	CASSYSGYGYTF
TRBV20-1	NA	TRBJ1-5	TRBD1	TGCAGTGCTAGGCGACAGGGCCACCGACAGCCCCAGCATTTT	CSARRQGHRQPQHF
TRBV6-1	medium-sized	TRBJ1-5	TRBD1	TGTGCCACCTTGTCGGGACAGTACAATCAGCCCCAGCATTTT	CATLSGQYNQPQHF
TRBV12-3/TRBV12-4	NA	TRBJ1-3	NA	TGTGCCAGCATAGGGCTGGGTGGCGGGGGGCAGAATGGAAACACCATATATTTT	CASIGLGGGGQNGNTIYF
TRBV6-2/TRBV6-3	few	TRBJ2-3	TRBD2	TGTGCCAGCGGTTCTAGCGGGATTGTCACAGATACGCAGTATTTT	CASGSSGIVTDTQYF
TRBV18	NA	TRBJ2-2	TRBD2	TGTGCCAGCTCGCCCACTAGCGTTCTAAGGGAGCTGTTTTTT	CASSPTSVLRELFF
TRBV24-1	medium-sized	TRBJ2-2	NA	TGTGCCACCAGTGATTCGGGACAAATAAACCCATCGAACACCGGGGAGCTGTTTTTT	CATSDSGQINPSNTGELFF
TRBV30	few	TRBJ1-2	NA	TGTGCCTGGGGTGGAAGCCCTTCTAACTATGGCTACACCTTC	CAWGGSPSNYGYTF
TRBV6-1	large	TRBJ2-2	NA	TGTGCCAGTGACCCGCGGGGGCCCGACACCGGGGAGCTGTTTTTT	CASDPRGPDTGELFF
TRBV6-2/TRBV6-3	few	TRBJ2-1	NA	TGTGCCAGCAGTTACCACGATCCCGGGGCTGAGCAGTTCTTC	CASSYHDPGAEQFF
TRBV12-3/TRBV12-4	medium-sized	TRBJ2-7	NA	TGTGCCAGCAGTTTTAGGTCCTACGAGCAGTACTTC	CASSFRSYEQYF
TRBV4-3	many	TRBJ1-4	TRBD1	TGCGCCAGCAGCCAAGGCGTCGGGACAGGGGATGAAAAACTGTTTTTT	CASSQGVGTGDEKLFF
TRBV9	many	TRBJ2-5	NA	TGTGCCAGCAGCCTCCAGACTACCCAAGAGACCCAGTACTTC	CASSLQTTQETQYF
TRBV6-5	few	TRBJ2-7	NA	TGTGCCAGCAGTTACGGGACAACTGATTACGAGCAGTACTTC	CASSYGTTDYEQYF
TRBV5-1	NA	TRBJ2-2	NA	TGCGCCAGCAGCCCGGGACTTATTTCCGGGGAGCTGTTTTTT	CASSPGLISGELFF
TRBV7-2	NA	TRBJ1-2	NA	TGTGCCAGCAGCTTAGCCGGGGGCGGCAACTATGGCTACACCTTC	CASSLAGGGNYGYTF
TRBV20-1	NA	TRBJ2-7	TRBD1	TGCAGTGCTAGGGACAGGCACTACGAGCAGTACTTC	CSARDRHYEQYF
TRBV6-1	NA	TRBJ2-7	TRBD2	TGTGCCAGCAGACTGAGCGGGAGGAGCGACGAGCAGTACTTC	CASRLSGRSDEQYF
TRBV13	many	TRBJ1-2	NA	TGTGCCAGCAGCTTATCAGACGGACGGATCCTGAACTATGGCTACACCTTC	CASSLSDGRILNYGYTF
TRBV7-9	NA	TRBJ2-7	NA	TGTGCCAGCAGTTCCCGGGGGCCCGACGAGCAGTACTTC	CASSSRGPDEQYF
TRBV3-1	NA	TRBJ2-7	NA	TGTGCCAGCAGCCAGGTGACTAGTAGACACTACGAGCAGTACTTC	CASSQVTSRHYEQYF
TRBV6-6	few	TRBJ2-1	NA	TGTGCCAGCAGTTACTCAAGCCCTACCCCTACGGCGGAGCAGTTCTTC	CASSYSSPTPTAEQFF
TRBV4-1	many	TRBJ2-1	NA	TGCGCCAGCAGCCAAGATTGGCGGAGCGAGGGGAAAGAGCAGTTCTTC	CASSQDWRSEGKEQFF
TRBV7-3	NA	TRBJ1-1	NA	TGTGCCAGCAGCACCCCAGGAAGGGGAGTCGAGAACACTGAAGCTTTCTTT	CASSTPGRGVENTEAFF
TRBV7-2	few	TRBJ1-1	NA	TGTGCCAGCAGCTTAGGGGGTTTTGGACACACTGAAGCTTTCTTT	CASSLGGFGHTEAFF
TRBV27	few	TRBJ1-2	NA	TGTGCCAGCAGTCCGGGACCCACTATCGATAGCTACACCTTC	CASSPGPTIDSYTF
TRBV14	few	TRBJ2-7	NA	TGTGCCAGCAGCCAAGGATCCTCTGCGGGATTGGACGAGCAGTACTTC	CASSQGSSAGLDEQYF
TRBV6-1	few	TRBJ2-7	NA	TGTGCCAGCAATTCCGTGGGCACGTCCTACGAGCAGTACTTC	CASNSVGTSYEQYF
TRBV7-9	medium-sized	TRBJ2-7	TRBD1	TGTGCCAGCAGCTTAGGGGACAGGGGGTTGTACGAGCAGTACTTC	CASSLGDRGLYEQYF
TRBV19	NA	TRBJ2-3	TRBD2	TGTGCCAGTAGTATTATAGCGGGAGAAGGAACAGATACGCAGTATTTT	CASSIIAGEGTDTQYF
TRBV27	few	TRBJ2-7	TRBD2	TGTGCCAGCAGTGAGGGCGGGGGAGCTACGAAGCAGTACTTC	CASSEGGGATKQYF
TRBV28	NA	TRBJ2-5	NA	TGTGCCAGCAGTTTAATTTCGGGGGAAGAGACCCAGTACTTC	CASSLISGEETQYF
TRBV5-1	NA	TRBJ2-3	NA	TGCGCCAGCAGCTTGCTGGACTCCCGGCAGACAGATACGCAGTATTTT	CASSLLDSRQTDTQYF
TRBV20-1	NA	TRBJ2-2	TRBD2	TGCAGTGCTAGAGATGTAGGGCTAGCGGGCTACACCGGGGAGCTGTTTTTT	CSARDVGLAGYTGELFF
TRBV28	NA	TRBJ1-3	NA	TGTGCCAGCAGTGGCATTGGAAACACCATATATTTT	CASSGIGNTIYF
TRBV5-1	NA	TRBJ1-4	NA	TGCGCCAGCAGCTTGCGTTTGGACGAAAAACTGTTTTTT	CASSLRLDEKLFF